The 27 T cell receptor beta chains presented below share a single source sample, sequenced in a study of T-cell memory formation after mild COVID-19. TCRdb reprocessed the 5' RACE reads with MiXCR, giving one entry per CDR3 protein. The profile shows approximately 340,000 distinct CDR3 sequences, 15% of them singletons. Sample: PBMCs or a T cell subset sorted from them (not recorded which). These receptors were obtained from a man younger than 35 who had mild COVID-19 (a few samples of this study predate the infection). Cell type and time point are not known.

The chain combines TRBV15 with TRBJ1-2; 7 bases are shared with TRBD1. The CDR3 length is 13 residues. Germline assignment: CDR1 LNHNV and CDR2 YYDKDF (reference sequence). The V segment lost 3 bases and the J segment 6 bases; nucleotides outside the gene matches: 4. This chain's CDR3 is CATSRTGLDGYTF. The CDR3 DNA reads TGTGCCACCAGCAGGACAGGGCTGGATGGCTACACCTTC.

This clonotype has more than one count but fewer than ten. The V call is TRBV7-9, the J call TRBJ1-5, with a tentative D call TRBD1 (6 bases). Germline V CDR1 and CDR2: SEHNR, FQNEAQ (reference sequence). This CDR3 spans 16 amino acids. The V end lost 4 bases, the J end lost 0 bases, and 13 bases lay between the germline ends. CDR3 nucleotide sequence: TGTGCCAGCAGCTCGGAAAGGACAGATAGCAATCAGCCCCAGCATTTT. This encodes CASSSERTDSNQPQHF.

This clonotype has ten or more counts. CDR3 loop: CASSRDPANTGELFF. In DNA, the CDR3 is TGCGCCAGCAGCCGGGACCCCGCGAACACCGGGGAGCTGTTTTTT. The chain links TRBV5-1 to TRBJ2-2; either TRBD1 or TRBD2 may supply D (5 bases each). The germline gives CDR1 SGHRS, CDR2 YFSETQ. V was trimmed by 4 bases and J by 0 bases, leaving 10 bases between them. The CDR3 covers 15 residues. The full variable domain, with the rest looked up from reference TRBV5-1 and TRBJ2-2, is KAGVTQTPRYLIKTRGQQVTLSCSPISGHRSVSWYQQTPGQGLQFLFEYFSETQRNKGNFPGRFSGRQFSNSRSEMNVSTLELGDSALYLCASSRDPANTGELFFGEGSRLTVL.

V gene TRBV5-1 combines with J gene TRBJ2-2; D possibly uses TRBD1 or TRBD2 (5 bases each). Trimming removed 1 base at V and 2 bases at J, with 9 bases between. In germline, CDR1 is SGHRS, CDR2 YFSETQ. This CDR3 has 15 residues. CDR3 in DNA: TGCGCCAGCAGCTTGTTGGGACCCAACACCGGGGAGCTGTTTTTT. It encodes CASSLLGPNTGELFF.

The chain carries TRBV7-2 and TRBJ2-2; no reliable D call. The CDR3 extends over 14 amino acids. V was shortened by 5 bases and J by 6 bases, with 13 bases between the two germline ends. Germline CDR1 SGHTA, CDR2 FQGNSA. CDR3 sequence reads: CASSPDLGPGELFF. In DNA form, the CDR3 reads TGTGCCAGCAGCCCGGATCTCGGTCCCGGGGAGCTGTTTTTT.

The V and J genes are TRBV20-1 and TRBJ1-6; D remains ambiguous. Germline lookup yields CDR1 DFQATT and CDR2 SNEGSKA (reference sequence). The CDR3 extends over 13 amino acids. V shed 3 bases and J shed 9 bases, with 12 bases lying between them. The CDR3 region is CSARGFRSSPLHF. The CDR3 DNA sequence: TGCAGTGCTAGGGGGTTTCGGAGTTCACCCCTCCACTTT.

There are a few counts of this clonotype. J is TRBJ1-4 and V is TRBV12-3 or TRBV12-4; D is undetermined. The CDR3 contains 14 residues. V lost 3 bases and J lost 0, with 5 bases in between. The CDR3 DNA reads TGTGCCAGCAGTTTTGGTGCAACTAATGAAAAACTGTTTTTT. It yields the protein CASSFGATNEKLFF.

This clonotype was seen a handful of times. The chain links TRBV5-1 to TRBJ2-3, with 9 bases matching TRBD1. Germline CDR1 and CDR2: SGHRS and YFSETQ. V trimming: 4 bases; J trimming: 9 bases; junction bases outside the gene matches: 9. The CDR3 runs 14 residues. This chain's CDR3 is CASSGSTGGDTQYF. The CDR3 region has the DNA TGCGCCAGCAGCGGATCGACAGGGGGAGACACGCAGTATTTT.

This clonotype was observed a handful of times. This chain connects TRBV5-4 to TRBJ1-5; D is possibly TRBD1 (5 bases). This CDR3 is built from 14 residues. Trimming took 2 bases from V and 3 from J, leaving 9 bases between them. Germline CDR1 reads SGHNT; CDR2 reads YYREEE (reference sequence). CDR3 region: CASSFMGTNQPQHF. The DNA of the CDR3 is TGTGCCAGCAGCTTCATGGGGACCAATCAGCCCCAGCATTTT. Filled out from reference TRBV5-4 and TRBJ1-5, the complete variable domain reads ETGVTQSPTHLIKTRGQQVTLRCSSQSGHNTVSWYQQALGQGPQFIFQYYREEENGRGNFPPRFSGLQFPNYSSELNVNALELDDSALYLCASSFMGTNQPQHFGDGTRLSIL.

This chain links TRBV7-9 with TRBJ2-5, with 9 bases fitting TRBD2. The CDR3 is 17 amino acids. Trimming cost V 5 bases and J 5 bases; bases outside gene matches: 15. Germline-derived CDR1 and CDR2 are SEHNR and FQNEAQ (reference sequence). The CDR3 loop is CASSPRSSGGREETQYF. The CDR3 region has the DNA TGTGCCAGCAGCCCTCGGTCCAGCGGGGGGAGGGAGGAGACCCAGTACTTC.

This clonotype came up a few times. The chain employs TRBV6-6 and TRBJ1-1, with TRBD1 identical over 7 bases. The V gene end was trimmed by 6 bases and the J gene end by 0 bases; junction bases not matched to a gene: 13. CDR1 is MNHNY and CDR2 is SVGAGI in the germline V gene (reference sequence). This CDR3 is 17 amino acids long. As DNA, the CDR3 is TGTGCCAGCAGGAACGACAGGGAAGGTAGCATGAACACTGAAGCTTTCTTT. Its translation is CASRNDREGSMNTEAFF.

V is TRBV21-1 and J is TRBJ2-7. TRBV21-1 is deemed a pseudogene. The length of the CDR3 is 13 residues. The CDR3 DNA sequence: TGTGCCAGCAGTTTGACCAGGAAGATAAAGCAGTACTTC. Translated, it gives CASSLTRKIKQYF.

The table lists this clonotype with many counts. The chain carries TRBV27 and TRBJ1-1; the D gene is possibly TRBD1 (6 bases). This CDR3 comprises 12 residues. Germline CDR1 MNHEY, CDR2 SMNVEV (reference sequence). V was trimmed by 7 bases and J by 6 bases, leaving 12 bases between them. This CDR3 is CASIGWGPEAFF. In nucleotides, the CDR3 is TGTGCCAGCATAGGTTGGGGGCCTGAAGCTTTCTTT.

The gene calls are TRBV28 and TRBJ1-1; the D is unclear. From germline, CDR1 is MDHEN and CDR2 SYDVKM. V was pared by 2 bases and J by 6 bases, with 10 bases between. The CDR3 has 13 residues. DNA for the CDR3: TGTGCCAGCAGTTTAAAAGGACGCGCTGAAGCTTTCTTT. It yields the protein CASSLKGRAEAFF.

This clonotype appeared a few times. V usage is TRBV4-2 and J usage is TRBJ2-1, with 10 bases lining up with TRBD2. Germline CDR1 reads LGHNA; CDR2 reads YNFKEQ. V lost 0 bases to trimming and J lost 5 bases; unmatched junction nucleotides: 1. This CDR3 has 15 residues. The CDR3 DNA is TGTGCCAGCAGCCAAGAGAGCGGGGGGGACAATGAGCAGTTCTTC. Translating gives CASSQESGGDNEQFF.

The chain carries TRBV14 and TRBJ2-6; 8 bases line up with TRBD1. The germline V gene encodes CDR1 SGHDN and CDR2 FVKESK. This CDR3 has 18 amino acids. V lost 4 bases, J lost 0 bases, and 8 bases stayed unmatched. Here the CDR3 reads CASSPWTGKSSGANVLTF. DNA of the CDR3: TGTGCCAGCAGCCCCTGGACAGGGAAGTCCTCTGGGGCCAACGTCCTGACTTTC.

A few counts support this clonotype. The rearrangement links TRBV7-7 to TRBJ2-3; 8 positions match TRBD1. V trimming: 3 bases; J trimming: 5 bases; junction bases outside the gene matches: 1. Germline V CDR1 and CDR2: SSHAT, FNYEAQ (reference sequence). This CDR3 region has 13 residues. The CDR3, as DNA: TGTGCCAGCAGCTTGACAGGGGAAGATACGCAGTATTTT. The encoded protein is CASSLTGEDTQYF.

This clonotype has just a few counts. This chain connects TRBV4-3 to TRBJ2-3; a weak D match, TRBD1 (6 bases). Germline CDR1 is LGHNA and CDR2 is YSLEER. The CDR3 loop spans 13 amino acids. V was clipped by 0 bases and J by 7 bases, with 8 bases between them. The CDR3 here is CASSQEQGNTQYF. CDR3 nucleotides: TGCGCCAGCAGCCAAGAGCAGGGGAATACGCAGTATTTT.

This clonotype has a handful of counts. The rearrangement joins TRBV7-9 to TRBJ2-3, with a possible D match to TRBD2 (5 bases). This CDR3 is 13 amino acids long. The germline V gene encodes CDR1 SEHNR and CDR2 FQNEAQ (reference sequence). The V gene lost 4 bases and the J gene lost 6 bases, with 11 bases spanning the gap. CDR3 in DNA: TGTGCCAGCAGCTCCCCAGGCGGGGATACGCAGTATTTT. Amino acid sequence: CASSSPGGDTQYF.

The rearrangement links TRBV30 to TRBJ2-5; 7 bases align to TRBD2. Germline V gene data show CDR1 as GTSNPN and CDR2 as SVGIG (reference sequence). The J segment lost 7 bases and the V segment lost 7 bases, leaving 12 bases of the junction unmatched. The CDR3 has 13 residues. The CDR3 nucleotides are TGTGCCTCTACAACCCTAGGGGAGGGGACCCAGTACTTC. Residues: CASTTLGEGTQYF.

The sample holds a few counts of this clonotype. The rearrangement links TRBV7-9 to TRBJ2-3; D may correspond to TRBD1 or TRBD2 (5 bases each). In germline, CDR1 is SEHNR, CDR2 FQNEAQ (reference sequence). Trimming cost V 1 base and J 3 bases, with 11 bases left between them. This CDR3 spans 15 amino acids. This chain's CDR3 is CASSLVVGETDTQYF. CDR3 coding DNA: TGTGCCAGCAGCTTAGTCGTGGGGGAGACAGATACGCAGTATTTT. Full variable domain (missing parts from reference TRBV7-9 and TRBJ2-3): DTGVSQNPRHKITKRGQNVTFRCDPISEHNRLYWYRQTLGQGPEFLTYFQNEAQLEKSRLLSDRFSAERPKGSFSTLEIQRTEQGDSAMYLCASSLVVGETDTQYFGPGTRLTVL.

This clonotype was seen only a few times. The chain joins TRBV6-5 to TRBJ1-2, with D possibly TRBD1 on 5 matching bases. Germline V gene lookup returns CDR1 MNHEY and CDR2 SVGAGI. This CDR3 is 16 amino acids long. V lost 0 bases and J 6 bases, leaving 17 bases between the germline ends. The DNA for the CDR3 is TGTGCCAGCAGTTACTCAATTCGAGGGGCTCGGGATGGCTACACCTTC. Protein product: CASSYSIRGARDGYTF.

This clonotype was counted a few times. The V call is TRBV20-1, the J call TRBJ1-6; 7 bases are a match to TRBD1. The germline V gene encodes CDR1 DFQATT and CDR2 SNEGSKA (reference sequence). The CDR3 is made up of 17 amino acids. V was pared by 0 bases and J by 7 bases, with 12 bases of the junction left unmatched. CDR3 region: CSARDAREGQVNSPLHF. CDR3 sequence (DNA): TGCAGTGCTAGAGACGCAAGGGAAGGACAGGTGAATTCACCCCTCCACTTT.

This clonotype showed up just a few times. The V call is TRBV7-8, the J call TRBJ2-7, with D possibly matching TRBD2 (5 bases). Trimming took 3 bases from V and 7 from J, leaving 10 bases between them. The germline V gene encodes CDR1 SGHVS and CDR2 FQNEAQ. The CDR3 loop spans 12 amino acids. Here the CDR3 reads CASSFSTGEQYF. Here the CDR3 DNA reads TGTGCCAGCAGCTTCTCGACGGGGGAGCAGTACTTC.

V usage is TRBV5-4 and J usage is TRBJ2-1, with D perhaps matching TRBD2 (6 bases). CDR3 length: 13 amino acids. The V gene's germline CDR1 is SGHNT and CDR2 YYREEE (reference sequence). V dropped 3 bases and J dropped 3 bases, with 7 bases sitting between them. This CDR3 reads CASSSDYYNEQFF. The CDR3 region has the DNA TGTGCCAGCAGCTCGGACTACTACAATGAGCAGTTCTTC.

The rearrangement links TRBV5-5 to TRBJ1-4; the D is unclear. CDR1 SGHKS and CDR2 YYEKEE come from the germline V gene (reference sequence). Trimming pared 1 base from V and 3 bases from J, leaving 7 bases between. The CDR3 is made up of 14 amino acids. The CDR3: CASSLRSSNEKLFF. The CDR3 region has the DNA TGTGCCAGCAGCTTGAGGAGTTCTAATGAAAAACTGTTTTTT.

This chain joins TRBV4-1 and TRBJ2-7; 10 bases agree with TRBD1. CDR3 size: 16 residues. V was clipped by 4 bases and J by 3 bases; unmatched bases: 9. The germline V gene has CDR1 MGHRA and CDR2 YSYEKL. CDR3 amino acids: CASSPDPGQGFYEQYF. CDR3 bases: TGCGCCAGCAGCCCAGACCCGGGACAGGGGTTCTACGAGCAGTACTTC.